The 26 T cell receptor beta chains listed next were all sequenced from one sample in a study of Tregs in tolerant kidney transplant recipients. The protocol was immunoSEQ multiplex PCR, while the TCRdb copy is restricted to in-frame clones and leaves out a portion. The sample has fewer than 100,000 clones, roughly 93% seen once. Sequenced here: CD4+ T cells from blood, sampled before the transplant. These receptors came from a human donor who received a combined kidney and bone marrow transplant.

The chain has TRBV18 and TRBJ2-2, with 7 nucleotides matching TRBD1. With 4 bases clipped from V and 7 bases from J, the junction kept 6 bases outside the gene matches. CDR3 size: 14 residues. Germline V gene sequence: CDR1 KGHSH, CDR2 LQKENI. In nucleotides, the CDR3 is TGTGCCAGCTCACAAGGGGGCGCGGACGGGGAGCTGTTTTTT. It yields the protein CASSQGGADGELFF.

This clone appeared a single time. The genes are TRBV7-6 and TRBJ2-7; D possibly corresponds to TRBD1 (5 bases). The germline V gene has CDR1 SGHVS and CDR2 FNYEAQ. The length of the CDR3 is 14 residues. Trimming stripped 4 bases from V and 0 bases from J, with 10 bases between. The CDR3 DNA follows: TGTGCCAGCAGCTCCGAAGGGGACTCCTACGAGCAGTACTTC. This gives the protein CASSSEGDSYEQYF.

The chain recombines TRBV4-2 with TRBJ2-2, with D possibly TRBD1 on 5 matching bases. CDR3 size: 16 residues. With 6 bases removed from V and 3 bases from J, the gap between germline ends came to 17 bases. Per germline, CDR1 LGHNA and CDR2 YNFKEQ. The CDR3 loop reads CASRKSSGLDTGELFF. In DNA, the CDR3 is TGTGCCAGCAGGAAGAGCTCAGGGCTGGACACCGGGGAGCTGTTTTTT.

This sequence joins TRBV27 and TRBJ2-7, with D maybe TRBD2 (6 bases). The CDR3 covers 14 residues. V was shortened by 0 bases and J by 5 bases, with 11 bases between the two germline ends. Germline V gene lookup returns CDR1 MNHEY and CDR2 SMNVEV (reference sequence). The DNA for the CDR3 is TGTGCCAGCAGTTTATCGGCACTAGCAGACGAGCAGTACTTC. Translated: CASSLSALADEQYF.

The J gene is TRBJ2-3, the V gene TRBV6-5, with D maybe TRBD2 (6 bases). Germline CDR1 reads MNHEY; CDR2 reads SVGAGI. Trimming pared 3 bases from V and 0 bases from J, leaving 13 bases between. This CDR3 contains 16 residues. The CDR3 coding sequence is TGTGCCAGCAGTTATTTAGCGGAGTTTAGCACAGATACGCAGTATTTT. It codes for CASSYLAEFSTDTQYF.

This clone came up once. The chain joins TRBV4-3 to TRBJ1-5, with D unresolved. With 0 bases removed from V and 3 bases from J, the gap between germline ends came to 6 bases. The CDR3 extends over 14 amino acids. In germline, CDR1 is LGHNA, CDR2 YSLEER. CDR3 loop: CASSQDRFNQPQHF. CDR3 nucleotide sequence: TGCGCCAGCAGCCAAGACAGATTCAATCAGCCCCAGCATTTT.

The gene calls are TRBV30 and TRBJ2-3, with 14 positions matching TRBD2. Germline values: CDR1 GTSNPN, CDR2 SVGIG (reference sequence). Trimming cost V 5 bases and J 6 bases; bases outside gene matches: 7. The CDR3 has 15 residues. Here the CDR3 reads CAWAGLAGGRDTQYF. The CDR3 region has the DNA TGTGCCTGGGCCGGACTAGCGGGAGGACGGGATACGCAGTATTTT.

This sequence joins TRBV9 and TRBJ1-4; 9 nucleotides match TRBD1. Trimming removed 2 bases from V and 8 bases from J; junction bases left unmatched: 7. Per the germline V gene, CDR1 is SGDLS and CDR2 is YYNGEE. The CDR3 length is 15 residues. The CDR3 DNA reads as TGTGCCAGCAGCGTTACCGGGACAGGGCACGAAAAACTGTTTTTT. Translation: CASSVTGTGHEKLFF.

V gene TRBV5-1 combines with J gene TRBJ1-2; 8 nucleotides agree with TRBD1. CDR3 size: 14 residues. The J segment lost 3 bases and the V segment lost 4 bases, leaving 5 bases of the junction unmatched. Germline loops: CDR1 SGHRS, CDR2 YFSETQ. CDR3 protein: CASSPGDRHYGYTF. CDR3 sequence (DNA): TGCGCCAGCAGCCCGGGGGACAGGCACTATGGCTACACCTTC.

This chain uses TRBV11-2 with TRBJ2-5; 9 bases map to TRBD2. This CDR3 contains 16 residues. Unmatched junction bases numbered 12, after V lost 5 bases and J lost 5 bases. CDR1 and CDR2 (germline): SGHAT, FQNNGV. CDR3 in amino acids: CASSRLAAQPRETQYF. In DNA form, the CDR3 reads TGTGCCAGCAGCCGACTAGCGGCTCAACCGAGGGAGACCCAGTACTTC.

The CDR3 is CASRGHAYEQYF. The CDR3 DNA reads TGTGCCAGCAGGGGACATGCCTACGAGCAGTACTTC. The genes are TRBV13 and TRBJ2-7, with D perhaps TRBD1 (6 bases). V was cut by 6 bases and J by 2 bases, with 8 bases left in between. The CDR3 is made up of 12 amino acids. The germline V gene has CDR1 PRHDT and CDR2 FYEKMQ (reference sequence).

The chain recombines TRBV6-5 with TRBJ2-2; 8 nucleotides line up with TRBD2. Trimming took 7 bases from V and 3 from J; bases not matched to a gene: 7. The V gene's germline CDR1 is MNHEY and CDR2 SVGAGI. There are 15 residues in the CDR3. The CDR3 coding sequence is TGTGCCAGCACAACCCCGGGAGGGTACACCGGGGAGCTGTTTTTT. Residues: CASTTPGGYTGELFF.

The chain joins TRBV7-2 to TRBJ1-1; possible D gene TRBD1, 6 bases. CDR1 is SGHTA and CDR2 is FQGNSA in the germline V gene. V was pared by 1 base and J by 4 bases, with 10 bases between. The CDR3 consists of 14 residues. Here the CDR3 reads CASSLDLGATEAFF. In DNA, the CDR3 is TGTGCCAGCAGCTTAGATCTGGGGGCCACTGAAGCTTTCTTT.

The chain recombines TRBV30 with TRBJ2-3; 9 bases align to TRBD1. V gave up 8 bases and J gave up 3 bases; unmatched junction bases: 3. The germline CDR1 and CDR2 sequences are GTSNPN and SVGIG (reference sequence). The CDR3 has 12 residues. Here the CDR3 DNA reads TGTGCCGGGACAGGGTTGACAGATACGCAGTATTTT. Encoded protein: CAGTGLTDTQYF. Complete variable domain (other parts from reference TRBV30 and TRBJ2-3): SQTIHQWPATLVQPVGSPLSLECTVEGTSNPNLYWYRQAAGRGLQLLFYSVGIGQISSEVPQNLSASRPQDRQFILSSKKLLLSDSGFYLCAGTGLTDTQYFGPGTRLTVL.

The chain uses TRBV9 and TRBJ2-1; D remains unclear. This CDR3 is built from 12 residues. Trimming removed 2 bases at V and 5 bases at J, with 5 bases between. Germline CDR1 and CDR2: SGDLS and YYNGEE. The CDR3 loop is CASSVRDNEQFF. The DNA for the CDR3 is TGTGCCAGCAGCGTCCGGGACAATGAGCAGTTCTTC.

The chain couples TRBV7-3 to TRBJ2-1; TRBD2 might be the D (5 bases). Germline V lookup: CDR1 SGHTA, CDR2 FQGTGA. Trimming pared 5 bases from V and 3 bases from J, leaving 14 bases between. This CDR3 contains 15 residues. CDR3 sequence reads: CASSMPGLDYNEQFF. In nucleotides, the CDR3 is TGTGCCAGCAGCATGCCCGGACTGGACTACAATGAGCAGTTCTTC.

The genes are TRBV27 and TRBJ2-5, with D tentatively TRBD2 (6 bases). CDR1 and CDR2 from the germline V gene are MNHEY and SMNVEV (reference sequence). The CDR3 is made up of 14 amino acids. Trimming left V 6 bases short and J 2 bases short, with 13 bases between. In DNA, the CDR3 is TGTGCCAGCAGCCTGGGACTCCAACAAGAGACCCAGTACTTC. Its protein is CASSLGLQQETQYF.

This clone has only one observation. This sequence joins TRBV11-2 and TRBJ1-2; 7 bases map to TRBD1. Germline-derived CDR1 and CDR2 are SGHAT and FQNNGV. Unmatched junction bases numbered 10, after V lost 5 bases and J lost 13 bases. The CDR3 runs 12 residues. The CDR3 DNA is TGTGCCAGCAGCCCCGGGACAGCCGCCCCCACCTTC. It is translated as CASSPGTAAPTF.

This sequence joins TRBV28 and TRBJ2-5, with 9 bases identical to TRBD2. Germline CDR1 reads MDHEN; CDR2 reads SYDVKM. CDR3 length: 16 residues. Trimming cost V 5 bases and J 4 bases; bases outside gene matches: 11. The CDR3 DNA reads TGTGCCAGCAGTCCTGCGTGGGGCGGGGGGGCAGAGACCCAGTACTTC. This gives the protein CASSPAWGGGAETQYF.

The genes are TRBV9 and TRBJ2-7; TRBD1 might be the D (6 bases). Per germline, CDR1 SGDLS and CDR2 YYNGEE. The CDR3 totals 13 residues. V lost 3 bases and J 10 bases, leaving 17 bases between the germline ends. The CDR3 loop is CASSEWTAGLQYF. For the CDR3, the DNA is TGTGCCAGCAGCGAATGGACAGCAGGATTACAGTACTTC.

The rearrangement uses TRBV7-2 and TRBJ1-5, with D unresolved. Looked up from germline, CDR1 is SGHTA and CDR2 is FQGNSA. The CDR3 spans 14 residues. Trimming stripped 2 bases from V and 13 bases from J, with 18 bases between. DNA for the CDR3: TGTGCCAGCAGCTTAAGCGGACCGTTAGACGATCAGCATTTT. This encodes CASSLSGPLDDQHF.

V gene TRBV10-3 combines with J gene TRBJ1-5, with 7 positions matching TRBD1. Unmatched junction bases numbered 7, after V lost 11 bases and J lost 0 bases. The germline gives CDR1 ENHRY, CDR2 SYGVKD. The CDR3 loop spans 14 amino acids. The CDR3 DNA sequence: TGTGCCTCAGGGGGAGGCTATAGCAATCAGCCCCAGCATTTT. Translating it yields CASGGGYSNQPQHF.

The chain is built from TRBV7-2 and TRBJ2-1, with a weak D call TRBD1 (5 bases). The CDR3 sequence is 13 residues long. Trimming removed 1 base from V and 6 bases from J, with 7 bases in between. The germline V gene encodes CDR1 SGHTA and CDR2 FQGNSA. CDR3 sequence reads: CASSLVRANEQFF. For the CDR3, the DNA is TGTGCCAGCAGCTTAGTCAGGGCCAATGAGCAGTTCTTC.

The chain employs TRBV6-1 and TRBJ2-2; D gene unclear. Between the trimmed V and J ends, which lost 0 bases and 6 bases, there was a span of 5 bases. The CDR3 is 13 amino acids. Germline CDR1 MNHNS, CDR2 SASEGT. CDR3 sequence reads: CASSEARPGELFF. CDR3 coding DNA: TGTGCCAGCAGTGAAGCGAGGCCCGGGGAGCTGTTTTTT.

The chain has TRBV20-1 and TRBJ1-5; D might be TRBD1 (5 bases). Germline loops: CDR1 DFQATT, CDR2 SNEGSKA (reference sequence). The CDR3 runs 11 residues. V was pared by 5 bases and J by 4 bases, with 6 bases between. For the CDR3, the DNA is TGCAGTGCTCAGGGAAATCAGCCCCAGCATTTT. The encoded protein is CSAQGNQPQHF.

This clone is a singleton in its sample. The chain recombines TRBV28 with TRBJ1-2; 8 bases match TRBD1. J lost 4 bases, V lost 6 bases, and 13 bases had no gene match. Germline CDR1 is MDHEN and CDR2 is SYDVKM. The CDR3 extends over 16 amino acids. The CDR3 DNA sequence: TGTGCCAGCAGGTTAGACAGGGGCCTAGAGGTCTATGGCTACACCTTC. This gives the protein CASRLDRGLEVYGYTF.